Listed below are T cell receptor beta chains from one sample, sequenced in a study of blood T cell repertoires in COVID-19. Assay used: immunoSEQ multiplex PCR; TCRdb lists only in-frame clones, some missing. The table shows some 44,000 clones, with roughly nine tenths occurring only once. Sequenced sample: peripheral blood. The receptors were sampled from a man aged 50 to 60 with active COVID-19. The CDR3 runs from the conserved cysteine through the conserved F or W. Each record gives: V gene, D gene, J gene, clone size, CDR3 protein, CDR3 DNA. The D gene is left open where the match is weak. Size is stated for part of the rows, as once, few or many counts, or as a class when the clone is expanded.

TRBV2	TRBD1	TRBJ1-5	.	CASSEALGQGKPQHF	TGTGCCAGCAGTGAAGCGCTAGGACAGGGCAAGCCCCAGCATTTT
TRBV27	.	TRBJ1-1	.	CASSLSGGNTEAFF	TGTGCCAGCAGTTTATCGGGAGGGAACACTGAAGCTTTCTTT
TRBV5-1	TRBD1	TRBJ2-7	.	CASRQQGSGEQYF	TGCGCCAGCAGACAACAGGGGTCGGGCGAGCAGTACTTC
TRBV3-1/TRBV3-2	.	TRBJ2-5	.	CASSQTVQSSKETQYF	TGTGCCAGCAGCCAAACCGTCCAGTCTTCCAAAGAGACCCAGTACTTC
TRBV5-1	TRBD1	TRBJ2-1	few	CASSSGTGGSYNEQFF	TGCGCCAGCAGCTCTGGGACAGGGGGATCCTACAATGAGCAGTTCTTC
TRBV6-5	TRBD1	TRBJ1-6	few	CASSQGAWGNSPLHF	TGTGCCAGCAGTCAGGGGGCCTGGGGGAATTCACCCCTCCACTTT
TRBV6-6	TRBD2	TRBJ2-5	once	CASSSIAGEPGTQYF	TGTGCCAGCAGTTCGATAGCGGGAGAGCCTGGGACCCAGTACTTC
TRBV3-1/TRBV3-2	.	TRBJ2-1	.	CASSHLADVGSYNEQFF	TGTGCCAGCAGCCACCTAGCCGACGTAGGGTCCTACAATGAGCAGTTCTTC
TRBV5-1	.	TRBJ1-5	few	CASSATNSPNQPQHF	TGCGCCAGCAGCGCCACAAATTCGCCAAATCAGCCCCAGCATTTT
TRBV9	.	TRBJ2-3	.	CASSVGRGFTDTQYF	TGTGCCAGCAGCGTAGGCAGGGGATTCACAGATACGCAGTATTTT
TRBV5-4	TRBD1	TRBJ2-5	.	CASSRDSQETQYF	TGTGCCAGCAGCAGGGACAGCCAAGAGACCCAGTACTTC
TRBV19	.	TRBJ2-7	.	CASSPRGGSGEQYF	TGTGCCAGTAGTCCCCGGGGAGGCAGTGGCGAGCAGTACTTC
TRBV3-1/TRBV3-2	.	TRBJ2-7	.	CASSQEAQGKSHEQYF	TGTGCCAGCAGCCAAGAAGCACAGGGCAAATCCCACGAGCAGTACTTC
TRBV27	.	TRBJ1-2	once	CASSSLPVGEGYGYTF	TGTGCCAGCAGTTCCCTCCCCGTTGGGGAGGGCTATGGCTACACCTTC
TRBV27	TRBD1	TRBJ1-5	.	CASSTGQGNQPQHF	TGTGCCAGCAGTACGGGACAGGGGAATCAGCCCCAGCATTTT
TRBV11-2	.	TRBJ1-3	once	CASSLSGTYGNTIYF	TGTGCCAGCAGCTTATCCGGGACTTACGGAAACACCATATATTTT
TRBV7-2	.	TRBJ2-3	.	CASSFAEGPQGTQYF	TGTGCCAGCAGCTTTGCGGAGGGCCCGCAGGGTACGCAGTATTTT
TRBV19	TRBD2	TRBJ2-1	once	CASSPMAGGYNEQFF	TGTGCCAGTAGTCCGATGGCGGGAGGGTACAATGAGCAGTTCTTC
TRBV7-9	.	TRBJ2-3	.	CASSLASDTDTQYF	TGTGCCAGCAGCTTGGCTAGCGACACAGATACGCAGTATTTT
TRBV24-1	.	TRBJ1-5	.	CATSDPGGSSHF	TGTGCCACCAGTGACCCAGGTGGGAGCTCGCATTTT
TRBV6-6	.	TRBJ1-1	few	CASSTWQENTEAFF	TGTGCCAGCAGTACCTGGCAGGAGAACACTGAAGCTTTCTTT
TRBV6-6	.	TRBJ2-1	.	CATRGGVYYNEQFF	TGTGCCACCAGGGGGGGGGTTTACTACAATGAGCAGTTCTTC
TRBV27	TRBD2	TRBJ2-1	.	CASRPLAGGYNEQFF	TGTGCCAGCAGACCGCTAGCGGGAGGATACAATGAGCAGTTCTTC
TRBV28	TRBD1	TRBJ1-2	.	CASSLWTGGPPYGYTF	TGTGCCAGCAGTTTATGGACAGGGGGACCTCCCTATGGCTACACCTTC
TRBV7-9	TRBD2	TRBJ2-3	.	CASSLTSSTDTQYF	TGTGCCAGCAGCCTGACTAGCAGCACAGATACGCAGTATTTT
TRBV7-3	TRBD2	TRBJ2-1	.	CASSRSGRSEQFF	TGTGCCAGCAGCCGGAGCGGGAGAAGTGAGCAGTTCTTC
TRBV5-1	.	TRBJ2-5	.	CASSLGGRVETQYF	TGCGCCAGCAGCTTGGGGGGCAGGGTTGAGACCCAGTACTTC
TRBV7-9	TRBD1	TRBJ2-2	.	CASSTGTGVTGELFF	TGTGCCAGCAGCACCGGGACAGGGGTCACCGGGGAGCTGTTTTTT
TRBV19	.	TRBJ1-5	.	CASSIIGALQPQHF	TGTGCCAGTAGTATCATTGGGGCCCTTCAGCCCCAGCATTTT
TRBV5-5	TRBD1	TRBJ1-1	.	CASSTLDRRGTEAFF	TGTGCCAGCAGCACTTTGGACAGGAGGGGCACTGAAGCTTTCTTT
TRBV5-4	TRBD2	TRBJ2-3	.	CASSLKTSGSTDTQYF	TGTGCCAGCAGCTTGAAAACTAGCGGTAGCACAGATACGCAGTATTTT
TRBV6-2/TRBV6-3	TRBD2	TRBJ2-2	.	CASSYSILAGAGTGELFF	TGTGCCAGCAGTTACTCGATTCTAGCGGGAGCTGGGACCGGGGAGCTGTTTTTT
TRBV11-2	.	TRBJ1-3	.	CASSFQGSGNTIYF	TGTGCCAGCAGCTTTCAGGGCTCTGGAAACACCATATATTTT
TRBV19	TRBD1	TRBJ1-4	.	CASSTGGAREKLFF	TGTGCCAGTAGTACAGGGGGCGCGAGGGAAAAACTGTTTTTT
TRBV28	TRBD1	TRBJ1-5	.	CASTSPGTGYQPQHF	TGTGCCAGCACCTCCCCCGGGACAGGGTATCAGCCCCAGCATTTT
TRBV28	TRBD1	TRBJ1-5	.	CASSPARTGFQPQHF	TGTGCCAGCAGCCCAGCGCGGACAGGTTTTCAGCCCCAGCATTTT
TRBV6-4	.	TRBJ2-1	.	CASKGKQFF	TGTGCCAGCAAGGGGAAGCAGTTCTTC
TRBV29-1	.	TRBJ2-3	once	CSVEDVDLSTDTQYF	TGCAGCGTTGAAGATGTGGACTTATCCACAGATACGCAGTATTTT
TRBV7-9	TRBD2	TRBJ2-3	.	CASSPGLDSDTQYF	TGTGCCAGCAGCCCGGGACTAGACTCAGATACGCAGTATTTT
TRBV28	.	TRBJ1-5	.	CASSLGGLGQPQHF	TGTGCCAGCAGTTTAGGTGGGCTCGGTCAGCCCCAGCATTTT
TRBV18	.	TRBJ1-4	.	CASSPLIQGTNEKLFF	TGTGCCAGCTCACCATTAATTCAGGGGACTAATGAAAAACTGTTTTTT
TRBV6-1	.	TRBJ1-3	.	CASSGGVRHSGNTIYF	TGTGCCAGCAGTGGGGGAGTAAGACACTCTGGAAACACCATATATTTT
TRBV5-5	TRBD2	TRBJ2-7	.	CASSYGVAGASYEQYF	TGTGCCAGCAGCTATGGGGTAGCGGGAGCCTCTTACGAGCAGTACTTC
TRBV5-1	TRBD1	TRBJ2-1	.	CASSPGTGVGEQFF	TGCGCCAGCAGCCCCGGGACAGGGGTAGGGGAGCAGTTCTTC
TRBV28	TRBD2	TRBJ2-7	.	CASSRGRTSGRYEQYF	TGTGCCAGCAGCCGAGGAAGGACTAGCGGGAGATACGAGCAGTACTTC
TRBV5-5	.	TRBJ2-1	.	CASSSGTYNEQFF	TGTGCCAGCAGTTCCGGGACCTACAATGAGCAGTTCTTC
TRBV18	TRBD1	TRBJ2-1	.	CASSPPGQGYNEQFF	TGTGCCAGCTCACCACCGGGACAGGGTTATAATGAGCAGTTCTTC
TRBV28	TRBD1	TRBJ1-1	.	CASKRFGTGESRTEAFF	TGTGCCAGCAAAAGGTTTGGGACAGGGGAGTCGAGAACTGAAGCTTTCTTT
TRBV7-6	TRBD1	TRBJ2-2	once	CASSLAGTVNTGELFF	TGTGCCAGCAGCTTAGCCGGGACAGTTAACACCGGGGAGCTGTTTTTT